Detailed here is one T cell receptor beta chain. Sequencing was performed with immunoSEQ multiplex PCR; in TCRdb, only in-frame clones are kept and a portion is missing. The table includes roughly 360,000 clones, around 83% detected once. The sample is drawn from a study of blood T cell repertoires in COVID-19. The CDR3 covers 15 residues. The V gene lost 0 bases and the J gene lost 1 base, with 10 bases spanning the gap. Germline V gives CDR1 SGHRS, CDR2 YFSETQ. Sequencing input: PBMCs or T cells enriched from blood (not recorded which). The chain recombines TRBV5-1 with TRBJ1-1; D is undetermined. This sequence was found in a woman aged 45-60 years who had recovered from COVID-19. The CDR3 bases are TGCGCCAGCAGCTTGGCCAACACGGGGAACACTGAAGCTTTCTTT. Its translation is CASSLANTGNTEAFF. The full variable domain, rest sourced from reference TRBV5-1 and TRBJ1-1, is KAGVTQTPRYLIKTRGQQVTLSCSPISGHRSVSWYQQTPGQGLQFLFEYFSETQRNKGNFPGRFSGRQFSNSRSEMNVSTLELGDSALYLCASSLANTGNTEAFFGQGTRLTVV.